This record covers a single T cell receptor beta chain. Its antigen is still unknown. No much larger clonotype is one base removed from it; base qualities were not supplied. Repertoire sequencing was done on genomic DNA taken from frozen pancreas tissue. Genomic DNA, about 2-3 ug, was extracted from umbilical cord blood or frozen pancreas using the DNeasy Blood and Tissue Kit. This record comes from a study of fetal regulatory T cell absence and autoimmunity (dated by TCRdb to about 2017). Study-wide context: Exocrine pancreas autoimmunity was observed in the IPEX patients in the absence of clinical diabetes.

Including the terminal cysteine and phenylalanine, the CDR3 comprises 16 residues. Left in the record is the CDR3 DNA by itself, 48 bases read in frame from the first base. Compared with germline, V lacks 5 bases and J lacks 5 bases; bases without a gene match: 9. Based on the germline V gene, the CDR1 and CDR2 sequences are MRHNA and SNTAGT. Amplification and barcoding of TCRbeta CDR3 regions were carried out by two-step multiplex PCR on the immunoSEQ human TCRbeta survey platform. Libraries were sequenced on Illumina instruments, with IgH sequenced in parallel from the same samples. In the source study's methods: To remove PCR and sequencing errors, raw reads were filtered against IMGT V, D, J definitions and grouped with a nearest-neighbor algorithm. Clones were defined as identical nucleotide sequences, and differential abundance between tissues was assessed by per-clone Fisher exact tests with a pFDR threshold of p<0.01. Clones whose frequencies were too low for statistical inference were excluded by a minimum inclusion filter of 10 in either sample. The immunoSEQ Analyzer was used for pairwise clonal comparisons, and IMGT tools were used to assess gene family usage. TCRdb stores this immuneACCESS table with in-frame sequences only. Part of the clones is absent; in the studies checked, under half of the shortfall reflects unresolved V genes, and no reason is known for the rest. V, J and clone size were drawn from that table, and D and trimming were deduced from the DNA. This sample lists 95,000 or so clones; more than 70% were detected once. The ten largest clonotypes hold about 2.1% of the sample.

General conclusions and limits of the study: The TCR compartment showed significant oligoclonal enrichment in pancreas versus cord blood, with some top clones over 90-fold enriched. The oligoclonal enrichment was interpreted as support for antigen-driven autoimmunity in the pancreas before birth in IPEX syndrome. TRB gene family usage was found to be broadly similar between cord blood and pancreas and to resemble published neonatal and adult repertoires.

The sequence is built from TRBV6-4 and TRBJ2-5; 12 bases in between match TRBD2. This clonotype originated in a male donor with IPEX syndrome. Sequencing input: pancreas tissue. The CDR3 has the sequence CASSQTSGRGSETQYF. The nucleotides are TGTGCCAGCAGTCAGACTAGCGGGAGAGGAAGCGAGACCCAGTACTTC.